The rows below give T cell receptor beta chains drawn from one sample of a study of graft-versus-host responses after intestinal transplantation. No antigen has been identified for these receptors. Assay used: immunoSEQ multiplex PCR; TCRdb lists only in-frame clones, some missing. The sample has tens of thousands of clones; about nine tenths are singletons. Material: unstimulated CD4+ T cells sorted from spleen or lymph node cells, obtained before intestinal transplant. The receptor set was obtained from a human donor who received an intestinal transplant. The CDR3 runs from the conserved cysteine through the conserved F or W. Fields, in order: clone size, J gene, V gene, D gene, CDR3 DNA, CDR3 protein. D genes are given only for firm matches. Part of the rows lack a size; the others show once, few, many or a class for expanded clones.

clone_size: NA; j_call: TRBJ2-3; v_call: TRBV4-3; d_call: NA; cdr3_nt: TGCGCCAGCAGCCAAAACGCCGGGACAGATACGCAGTATTTT; cdr3_aa: CASSQNAGTDTQYF
clone_size: once; j_call: TRBJ2-5; v_call: TRBV6-1; d_call: TRBD1; cdr3_nt: TGTGCCAGCACCCGGACAGGGGGCGCGGAGACCCAGTACTTC; cdr3_aa: CASTRTGGAETQYF
clone_size: NA; j_call: TRBJ2-7; v_call: TRBV20-1; d_call: NA; cdr3_nt: TGCAGTGCTTTGCAGGGATACGAGCAGTACTTC; cdr3_aa: CSALQGYEQYF
clone_size: NA; j_call: TRBJ2-2; v_call: TRBV25-1; d_call: NA; cdr3_nt: TGTGCCAGCAGTCTAGGCTCCGTCGGGGAGCTGTTTTTT; cdr3_aa: CASSLGSVGELFF
clone_size: NA; j_call: TRBJ1-5; v_call: TRBV6-1; d_call: NA; cdr3_nt: TGTGCCAGCAGTGATTACACAGGGACCAATCAGCCCCAGCATTTT; cdr3_aa: CASSDYTGTNQPQHF
clone_size: NA; j_call: TRBJ2-3; v_call: TRBV30; d_call: NA; cdr3_nt: TGTGCCTGGAGTGTAAGGTTTATGAGCGGACGCACAGATACGCAGTATTTT; cdr3_aa: CAWSVRFMSGRTDTQYF
clone_size: NA; j_call: TRBJ1-2; v_call: TRBV7-2; d_call: NA; cdr3_nt: TGTGCCAGCAGCTTACAGGGCGGCGGCTACACCTTC; cdr3_aa: CASSLQGGGYTF
clone_size: NA; j_call: TRBJ1-3; v_call: TRBV30; d_call: NA; cdr3_nt: TGTGCCTGGAGCGCCCATACAGTGACCTCTGGAAACACCATATATTTT; cdr3_aa: CAWSAHTVTSGNTIYF
clone_size: NA; j_call: TRBJ1-1; v_call: TRBV5-1; d_call: TRBD1; cdr3_nt: TGCGCCAGCAGCCCCGGGACAGGGGGCGGCGTTATGGGAGCTTTCTTT; cdr3_aa: CASSPGTGGGVMGAFF
clone_size: once; j_call: TRBJ2-7; v_call: TRBV11-3; d_call: NA; cdr3_nt: TGTGCCAGCAGCCCCACAGGCGCCTACGAGCAGTACTTC; cdr3_aa: CASSPTGAYEQYF
clone_size: NA; j_call: TRBJ1-2; v_call: TRBV19; d_call: NA; cdr3_nt: TGTGCCAGTAGCCATCGACAGGCCTATGGCTACACCTTC; cdr3_aa: CASSHRQAYGYTF
clone_size: NA; j_call: TRBJ2-1; v_call: TRBV14; d_call: NA; cdr3_nt: TGTGCCAGCAGCCAAGATACAAGGACAGATACGCAATACAATGAGCAGTTCTTC; cdr3_aa: CASSQDTRTDTQYNEQFF
clone_size: NA; j_call: TRBJ2-3; v_call: TRBV4-3; d_call: NA; cdr3_nt: TGCGCCAGCAGCCAAGAATCCCCGGATACGCAGTATTTT; cdr3_aa: CASSQESPDTQYF
clone_size: NA; j_call: TRBJ1-1; v_call: TRBV30; d_call: TRBD1; cdr3_nt: TGTGCCTGGAGCCGACAGGGAGATACTGAAGCTTTCTTT; cdr3_aa: CAWSRQGDTEAFF
clone_size: NA; j_call: TRBJ1-5; v_call: TRBV30; d_call: NA; cdr3_nt: TGTGCCTGGAGAACCCAGGATAATCAGCCCCAGCATTTT; cdr3_aa: CAWRTQDNQPQHF
clone_size: NA; j_call: TRBJ1-6; v_call: TRBV21-1; d_call: NA; cdr3_nt: TGTGCCAGCAGCAAGTGGGGTGGGGACAGGGGAAAAATAATGAATTCACCCCTCCACTTT; cdr3_aa: CASSKWGGDRGKIMNSPLHF
clone_size: NA; j_call: TRBJ1-4; v_call: TRBV5-1; d_call: TRBD1; cdr3_nt: TGCGCCAGCAGCTACAGGGGAGTAGGGGAAAAACTGTTTTTT; cdr3_aa: CASSYRGVGEKLFF
clone_size: NA; j_call: TRBJ2-7; v_call: TRBV18; d_call: NA; cdr3_nt: TGTGCCAGCTCTCCCCGAGTTGGGACATCCGCCTCCTACGAGCAGTACTTC; cdr3_aa: CASSPRVGTSASYEQYF
clone_size: once; j_call: TRBJ2-1; v_call: TRBV5-1; d_call: TRBD1; cdr3_nt: TGCGCCAGCAGGGACAGGGTAGGCAATGAGCAGTTCTTC; cdr3_aa: CASRDRVGNEQFF
clone_size: NA; j_call: TRBJ2-7; v_call: TRBV7-9; d_call: NA; cdr3_nt: TGTGCCAGCAGCTTAGCTGGGGCGAATCACGAGCAGTACTTC; cdr3_aa: CASSLAGANHEQYF
clone_size: NA; j_call: TRBJ2-5; v_call: TRBV5-1; d_call: NA; cdr3_nt: TGCGCCAGCAGCTTGGCAGGGGTCGTAGAGACCCAGTACTTC; cdr3_aa: CASSLAGVVETQYF
clone_size: NA; j_call: TRBJ2-2; v_call: TRBV5-5; d_call: TRBD1; cdr3_nt: TGTGCCAGCAGCTTCCCGACAGGGATTTTTGACACCGGGGAGCTGTTTTTT; cdr3_aa: CASSFPTGIFDTGELFF
clone_size: NA; j_call: TRBJ2-7; v_call: TRBV7-2; d_call: NA; cdr3_nt: TGTGCCAGCACCCGACAGGTTGGGAGCTCCTACGAGCAGTACTTC; cdr3_aa: CASTRQVGSSYEQYF
clone_size: once; j_call: TRBJ1-1; v_call: TRBV28; d_call: NA; cdr3_nt: TGTGCCAGCAGTTTTCCTAACCTCGAGGGTGAAGCTTTCTTT; cdr3_aa: CASSFPNLEGEAFF
clone_size: NA; j_call: TRBJ2-7; v_call: TRBV5-6; d_call: NA; cdr3_nt: TGTGCCAGCAGCTTGGGTCACTACGAGCAGTACTTC; cdr3_aa: CASSLGHYEQYF
clone_size: NA; j_call: TRBJ2-5; v_call: TRBV2; d_call: NA; cdr3_nt: TGTGCCAGCAGCGGGATACAAGAGACCCAGTACTTC; cdr3_aa: CASSGIQETQYF